The rows below give T cell receptor beta chains drawn from one sample of a study of CD8 T cells in ankylosing spondylitis. From the 5' RACE reads, TCRdb called clonotypes with MiXCR, one entry per CDR3 protein. The sample records about 800,000 distinct CDR3 sequences, roughly 12% being singletons. The sequencing input was blood, either unsorted or a sorted T cell fraction (not recorded which). Every receptor here comes from a male donor with ankylosing spondylitis. The CDR3 runs from the conserved cysteine through the conserved F or W. A D gene is named only where the DNA matches it firmly. Not all rows give a size; the values are once, few, many and, for expanded clones, a class.

few	TRBV7-2	TRBJ2-3	TRBD2	TGTGCCAGCAGCGCGATGGGACTAGCGCAAACCACAGATACGCAGTATTTT	CASSAMGLAQTTDTQYF
few	TRBV9	TRBJ1-2	NA	TGTGCCAGCAGCCCCGAGACAGGCTATGGCTACACCTTC	CASSPETGYGYTF
NA	TRBV5-1	TRBJ2-5	TRBD1	TGCGCCAGCAGCTTCTTTGGGACAGCCCAAGAGACCCAGTACTTC	CASSFFGTAQETQYF
few	TRBV20-1	TRBJ1-4	NA	TGCAGTGCTAGGGAGACCGCTGCAACTAATGAAAAACTGTTTTTT	CSARETAATNEKLFF
few	TRBV29-1	TRBJ2-5	TRBD2	TGCAGCGTCCGTGGGACTAGCGGAAGAGGGGGAGAGACCCAGTACTTC	CSVRGTSGRGGETQYF
NA	TRBV5-6	TRBJ1-1	NA	TGTGCCAGCAGCCCCTCGGGGAGACACACTGAAGCTTTCTTT	CASSPSGRHTEAFF
once	TRBV12-3/TRBV12-4	TRBJ2-5	NA	TGTGCCAGCAGTGAGACTAGTCCCCCTACCCAGTACTTC	CASSETSPPTQYF
few	TRBV28	TRBJ2-2	NA	TGTGCCAGCAGCCCCCCGGTGGTAACCGGGGAGCTGTTTTTT	CASSPPVVTGELFF
many	TRBV20-1	TRBJ2-5	NA	TGCAGTGCTAGAGATCAATTGACTAGCCAAGAGACCCAGTACTTC	CSARDQLTSQETQYF
few	TRBV30	TRBJ1-3	NA	TGTGCCTCCTCAGCCTCTGGTGGAAACACCATATATTTT	CASSASGGNTIYF
many	TRBV12-3/TRBV12-4	TRBJ2-2	TRBD1	TGTGCCAGCCAAGGACAGGCCGGCGGGGAGCTGTTTTTT	CASQGQAGGELFF
NA	TRBV20-1	TRBJ2-5	NA	TGCAGTGCGGACACCGAAGAGACCCAGTACTTC	CSADTEETQYF
few	TRBV4-3	TRBJ2-7	NA	TGCGCCAGCAGCCAAGGTCCTCTGGGTCCCTACGAGCAGTACTTC	CASSQGPLGPYEQYF
few	TRBV27	TRBJ2-5	TRBD2	TGTGCCAGCAGTTTATCGGGGAGGGACGAGACCCAGTACTTC	CASSLSGRDETQYF
many	TRBV9	TRBJ2-7	NA	TGTGCCAGCAGCTCGGACAGAAATAACGAGCAGTACTTC	CASSSDRNNEQYF
NA	TRBV5-5	TRBJ2-2	NA	TGTGCCAGCAGCATCCAGGGCACCGGGGAGCTGTTTTTT	CASSIQGTGELFF
NA	TRBV27	TRBJ2-5	NA	TGTGCCAGCAGTTCTCGACGGACCGAGACCCAGTACTTC	CASSSRRTETQYF
many	TRBV4-2	TRBJ2-1	NA	TGTGCCAGCAGCCAAGTCAATGACAATGAGCAGTTCTTC	CASSQVNDNEQFF
many	TRBV29-1	TRBJ1-1	NA	TGCAGCGGGGGCAGGGCCTTGAACACTGAAGCTTTCTTT	CSGGRALNTEAFF
many	TRBV5-1	TRBJ2-3	TRBD2	TGCGCCAGCAGAACTAGCGGGAGGACAGATACGCAGTATTTT	CASRTSGRTDTQYF
NA	TRBV10-3	TRBJ1-3	NA	TGTGCCATCAGTGACTCAAAGAGCCCTGGAAACACCATATATTTT	CAISDSKSPGNTIYF
few	TRBV6-1	TRBJ1-3	NA	TGTGCCAGCAGCTTCTACAGGGCTGGCACCATATATTTT	CASSFYRAGTIYF
few	TRBV20-1	TRBJ2-1	TRBD2	TGCAGTGCTAGGGGCGCGGGGGTCTCCTACAATGAGCAGTTCTTC	CSARGAGVSYNEQFF
many	TRBV5-1	TRBJ2-3	NA	TGCGCCAGCAGCTTGGACAGCACAGATACGCAGTATTTT	CASSLDSTDTQYF
few	TRBV11-2	TRBJ2-2	NA	TGTGCCAGCAGCCCTATAAGAGGGTCCGGGGAGCTGTTTTTT	CASSPIRGSGELFF
few	TRBV7-2	TRBJ2-1	TRBD2	TGTGCCAGCAGCTCATGGCGACTAGCGAGGGAGCAGTTCTTC	CASSSWRLAREQFF
few	TRBV10-3	TRBJ2-5	NA	TGTGCCATCAGGGGGGTAAACCAAGAGACCCAGTACTTC	CAIRGVNQETQYF
NA	TRBV6-5	TRBJ2-7	NA	TGTGCCAGCAGTTACTGGGCAGGGGATTCCTACGAGCAGTACTTC	CASSYWAGDSYEQYF
many	TRBV7-9	TRBJ2-3	NA	TGTGCCAGCAGCTTATTTCAGGACACAGATACGCAGTATTTT	CASSLFQDTDTQYF
NA	TRBV14	TRBJ2-3	TRBD2	TGTGCCAGCAGCCAACGAGCGGGGATTTCCTCTGGCACAGATACGCAGTATTTT	CASSQRAGISSGTDTQYF
NA	TRBV20-1	TRBJ2-5	NA	TGCAGTGCTCCCCGATGGGCAGACGAGACCCAGTACTTC	CSAPRWADETQYF
NA	TRBV10-2	TRBJ2-7	TRBD1	TGCGCCAGCAGTGAGGGGACAGGGGTACAGCAGTACTTC	CASSEGTGVQQYF
few	TRBV12-3/TRBV12-4	TRBJ2-5	NA	TGTGCCAGCAGTTTGATAGAAGAGACCCAGTACTTC	CASSLIEETQYF
many	TRBV5-6	TRBJ1-4	NA	TGTGCCAGCAGCACCCCGGGGGCAGGGGAGGAAAAACTGTTTTTT	CASSTPGAGEEKLFF
many	TRBV3-1	TRBJ2-2	NA	TGTGCCAGCAGACTACTCTGGGACACCGGGGAGCTGTTTTTT	CASRLLWDTGELFF
few	TRBV20-1	TRBJ1-2	NA	TGCAGTGCCCAAGACCAGCTGGGCGGCTACACCTTC	CSAQDQLGGYTF
many	TRBV20-1	TRBJ2-1	NA	TGCAGTGCTAGGGTGGGGAATTACAATGAGCAGTTCTTC	CSARVGNYNEQFF
few	TRBV7-2	TRBJ2-1	NA	TGTGCCAGCAGCTACCACAGGAATGAGCAGTTCTTC	CASSYHRNEQFF
many	TRBV11-3	TRBJ2-3	NA	TGTGCCAGCAGCGGAGGGAGGCTAGATACGCAGTATTTT	CASSGGRLDTQYF
NA	TRBV20-1	TRBJ2-5	TRBD2	TGCAGTGCCCCTTTGGGGGGGGAGACCCAGTACTTC	CSAPLGGETQYF
NA	TRBV6-1	TRBJ2-7	NA	TGTGCCAGCAGGCGGGCCAGGGGTCCCCACTACGAGCAGTACTTC	CASRRARGPHYEQYF
NA	TRBV10-3	TRBJ2-1	TRBD1	TGTGCCATCAGTGGACGGGACAGGAGGTATGGTGAGCAGTTCTTC	CAISGRDRRYGEQFF
many	TRBV5-4	TRBJ1-5	TRBD1	TGTGCCAGCAGCTTGTGGACAGGGGGCGATCAGCCCCAGCATTTT	CASSLWTGGDQPQHF
NA	TRBV29-1	TRBJ2-7	TRBD1	TGCAGCGTTGACGTTACCGGGACAGGGTCTCGGGAGCAGTACTTC	CSVDVTGTGSREQYF
few	TRBV5-1	TRBJ1-2	NA	TGCGCCAGCTCCCCGGAGGGCCACGGCTACACCTTC	CASSPEGHGYTF
many	TRBV9	TRBJ2-1	NA	TGTGCCAGCAGCCTCACCGTGGCTACATCCTACAATGAGCAGTTCTTC	CASSLTVATSYNEQFF
NA	TRBV6-5	TRBJ1-4	TRBD1	TGTGCCACCACTTCCGGGACAGGGCATGAAAAACTGTTTTTT	CATTSGTGHEKLFF
NA	TRBV12-3/TRBV12-4	TRBJ1-4	NA	TGTGCCAGCTCAAAGGGGTCGGTAGTTGAAAAACTGTTTTTT	CASSKGSVVEKLFF
NA	TRBV20-1	TRBJ2-7	NA	TGCAGTGCTAGTGGAGGGGCCGAGCAGTACTTC	CSASGGAEQYF
NA	TRBV5-1	TRBJ2-2	TRBD1	TGCGCCAGCAGCTTGGAAGGGCACAGGGGCACCGGGGAGCTGTTTTTT	CASSLEGHRGTGELFF
few	TRBV20-1	TRBJ2-3	NA	TGCAGTGCTAGAGATGGCACAGGCACAGATACGCAGTATTTT	CSARDGTGTDTQYF
NA	TRBV7-9	TRBJ2-2	NA	TGTGCCAGCAACCTACTAAGAAACACCGGGGAGCTGTTTTTT	CASNLLRNTGELFF
NA	TRBV7-9	TRBJ1-1	NA	TGTGCCAGCAGCCGGAGGAAGGCTGACACTGAAGCTTTCTTT	CASSRRKADTEAFF
few	TRBV15	TRBJ1-5	TRBD1	TGTGCCACCAGCAGCCGGACAGGGGGACAGCCCCAGCATTTT	CATSSRTGGQPQHF
few	TRBV28	TRBJ2-7	NA	TGTGCCAGCAAGGGAGGGGGCGATAGGTTCGACGAGCAGTACTTC	CASKGGGDRFDEQYF
NA	TRBV5-1	TRBJ2-1	NA	TGCGCCAGCAGCCTGGCCCTGTTTGGGACCTCCTACAATGAGCAGTTCTTC	CASSLALFGTSYNEQFF
NA	TRBV6-1	TRBJ2-2	TRBD2	TGTGCCAGCCAACTAGCGGTTCTCCCCGGGGGGACCGGGGAGCTGTTTTTT	CASQLAVLPGGTGELFF
few	TRBV10-3	TRBJ1-1	TRBD1	TGTGCCATCAGTCCCCAGGGACAGGGACGGTTCATGAACACTGAAGCTTTCTTT	CAISPQGQGRFMNTEAFF
many	TRBV20-1	TRBJ1-3	NA	TGCAGTGCTAGAGATCGGCAGAGTTCTGGAAACACCATATATTTT	CSARDRQSSGNTIYF